Following are 20 T cell receptor beta chains from one sample sequenced in a study of CD8 T cells in Susac syndrome. RNA totalling roughly 0.45 to 1 ug underwent reverse transcription with random hexamers. TCRdb processed the immunoSEQ multiplex PCR reads anew with MiXCR; each CDR3 protein has one entry. The repertoire holds 300,000 to 350,000 distinct CDR3 sequences, approximately 90% seen once, with roughly 0.064% in the top ten. Sequenced material: CD4+ T cells from PBMCs. Receptor source: a human donor with multiple sclerosis.

The chain recombines TRBV7-8 with TRBJ1-3, with D unclear. CDR3 length: 13 amino acids. The ends were cut back, 4 bases at V and 6 bases at J, with 10 bases in the middle. Looked up from germline, CDR1 is SGHVS and CDR2 is FQNEAQ. The CDR3 region has the DNA TGTGCCAGCAGCTGGGGTGGGGAAAACACCATATATTTT. It translates to CASSWGGENTIYF.

The chain combines TRBV7-3 with TRBJ2-3; the match to TRBD2 covers 10 bases. The trim removed 0 bases at V and 0 bases at J, leaving 3 bases unmatched. The germline V gene has CDR1 SGHTA and CDR2 FQGTGA. The CDR3 sequence is 17 residues long. CDR3 protein: CASSLTLAGASTDTQYF. As DNA, the CDR3 is TGTGCCAGCAGCTTAACCCTAGCGGGAGCGAGCACAGATACGCAGTATTTT.

The CDR3 spells CSVEYGVDTQYF. The CDR3 DNA sequence: TGCAGCGTTGAATACGGTGTAGATACGCAGTATTTT. J is TRBJ2-3 and V is TRBV29-1; D gene uncertain. The CDR3 has 12 residues. V shed 2 bases and J shed 5 bases, with 8 bases lying between them. Germline-derived CDR1 and CDR2 are SQVTM and ANQGSEA.

J is TRBJ1-2 and V is TRBV3-1; TRBD1 aligns across 7 bases. CDR1 is LGHDT, CDR2 YNNKEL, per germline (reference sequence). The CDR3 sequence is 13 residues long. Trimming took 0 bases from V and 6 from J; bases not matched to a gene: 1. The CDR3 protein is CASSQEGQHGYTF. The CDR3 bases are TGTGCCAGCAGCCAAGAGGGACAGCATGGCTACACCTTC. The variable domain in full, completed from reference TRBV3-1 and TRBJ1-2, reads DTAVSQTPKYLVTQMGNDKSIKCEQNLGHDTMYWYKQDSKKFLKIMFSYNNKELIINETVPNRFSPKSPDKAHLNLHINSLELGDSAVYFCASSQEGQHGYTFGSGTRLTVV.

CDR3 DNA: TGTGCCAGCGGGACCCGCAATGAGCAGTTCTTC. Translation: CASGTRNEQFF. V usage is TRBV13 and J usage is TRBJ2-1; possibly TRBD1 or TRBD2 for D (5 bases each). Looked up from germline, CDR1 is PRHDT and CDR2 is FYEKMQ (reference sequence). V lost 8 bases and J 6 bases, leaving 8 bases between the germline ends. The CDR3 is 11 amino acids.

This clonotype was detected a few times. CDR3 loop: CASSVQGNTEAFF. The CDR3, as DNA: TGTGCCAGCAGCGTGCAGGGGAACACTGAAGCTTTCTTT. The chain carries TRBV5-4 and TRBJ1-1; D may be TRBD1 (5 bases). V dropped 4 bases and J dropped 1 base, with 8 bases sitting between them. The germline V gene has CDR1 SGHNT and CDR2 YYREEE (reference sequence). The CDR3 totals 13 residues.

The rearrangement links TRBV9 to TRBJ2-1, with D possibly matching TRBD1 (5 bases). Germline-derived CDR1 and CDR2 are SGDLS and YYNGEE. This CDR3 has 14 residues. The V end lost 0 bases, the J end lost 6 bases, and 10 bases lay between the germline ends. The DNA of the CDR3 is TGTGCCAGCAGCGTAGAGGGGAACGTCAATGAGCAGTTCTTC. Protein: CASSVEGNVNEQFF.

In its sample, this clonotype was seen once. This chain uses TRBV12-3 or TRBV12-4 with TRBJ2-7; TRBD2 matches 8 bases. V lost 6 bases and J lost 3; bases outside the gene matches: 7. The CDR3 extends over 14 amino acids. The CDR3 loop is CASRSGGGNYEQYF. The DNA of the CDR3 is TGTGCCAGCAGGTCCGGGGGGGGCAACTACGAGCAGTACTTC.

This sequence joins TRBV12-3 or TRBV12-4 and TRBJ2-7; D unclear. The CDR3 spans 12 residues. V lost 6 bases and J lost 2, with 8 bases in between. This CDR3 reads CASSPWPYEQYF. DNA of the CDR3: TGTGCCAGCAGCCCCTGGCCCTACGAGCAGTACTTC.

V gene TRBV7-9 combines with J gene TRBJ1-4, with D possibly being TRBD1 (5 bases). Germline V gives CDR1 SEHNR, CDR2 FQNEAQ (reference sequence). This CDR3 is 16 amino acids long. The V and J ends lost 3 bases and 2 bases respectively, with 13 bases between them. CDR3 sequence: CASSLNGGSTNEKLFF. Here the CDR3 DNA reads TGTGCCAGCAGCTTGAATGGGGGTTCGACTAATGAAAAACTGTTTTTT.

In DNA form, the CDR3 reads TGTGCCAGCAGTTACGGACGGGGACTAGCGGGAGCTGGGGATACGCAGTATTTT. It translates to CASSYGRGLAGAGDTQYF. The V call is TRBV6-5, the J call TRBJ2-3; 14 nucleotides line up with TRBD2. Losses at the gene ends were 2 bases for V and 6 bases for J; bases not matched to a gene: 10. CDR1 and CDR2 (germline): MNHEY, SVGAGI. The CDR3 is 18 residues long.

This chain joins TRBV6-2 or TRBV6-3 and TRBJ2-6, with D maybe TRBD1 (6 bases). This CDR3 has 16 amino acids. Germline lookup yields CDR1 MNHEY and CDR2 SVGEGT. V was cut by 4 bases and J by 4 bases, with 14 bases left in between. For the CDR3, the DNA is TGTGCCAGCAGTTCCCACAGGGTACGAGGGGCCAACGTCCTGACTTTC. It translates to CASSSHRVRGANVLTF.

The rearrangement links TRBV5-1 to TRBJ1-1, with D tentatively TRBD1 (5 bases). The germline V gene encodes CDR1 SGHRS and CDR2 YFSETQ. Trimming took off 1 base at V and 0 bases at J, with 13 bases between the two ends. The CDR3 sequence is 16 residues long. The DNA of the CDR3 is TGCGCCAGCAGCTTGAGACAGCGATCCATGAACACTGAAGCTTTCTTT. Encoded protein: CASSLRQRSMNTEAFF.

This sequence joins TRBV20-1 and TRBJ1-2; a weak D match, TRBD1 (5 bases). Trimming removed 3 bases from V and 1 base from J, with 9 bases in between. The germline CDR1 and CDR2 sequences are DFQATT and SNEGSKA (reference sequence). This CDR3 is 13 amino acids long. CDR3 nucleotide sequence: TGCAGTGCTAGGGAGACAGTTAACTATGGCTACACCTTC. The encoded protein is CSARETVNYGYTF.

The gene calls are TRBV29-1 and TRBJ2-1, with TRBD2 matching over 11 bases. The CDR3 loop spans 20 amino acids. V was pared by 7 bases and J by 0 bases, with 20 bases of the junction left unmatched. CDR1 is SQVTM, CDR2 ANQGSEA, per germline. CDR3: CSARRTDSGRDLSSYNEQFF. CDR3 coding DNA: TGCAGCGCCCGTCGAACTGATAGCGGGAGGGACCTTAGCTCCTACAATGAGCAGTTCTTC.

The chain recombines TRBV5-4 with TRBJ2-5; the D gene could be TRBD1 or TRBD2 (6 bases each). Germline CDR1 is SGHNT and CDR2 is YYREEE (reference sequence). This CDR3 has 14 residues. V was trimmed by 1 base and J by 3 bases, leaving 10 bases between them. CDR3 sequence reads: CASSLKGGEETQYF. DNA for the CDR3: TGTGCCAGCAGCTTGAAGGGGGGTGAAGAGACCCAGTACTTC.

J is TRBJ1-2 and V is TRBV14, with 10 bases that match TRBD1. Germline CDR1 and CDR2: SGHDN and FVKESK. This CDR3 is built from 15 residues. V lost 6 bases and J lost 5; bases outside the gene matches: 9. This CDR3 reads CASSPLGQGSYGYTF. In DNA form, the CDR3 reads TGTGCCAGCAGTCCCTTGGGACAGGGGAGTTATGGCTACACCTTC.

The rearrangement uses TRBV6-1 and TRBJ1-2; 9 nucleotides align to TRBD1. Germline CDR1 and CDR2: MNHNS and SASEGT. The CDR3 sequence is 17 residues long. V shed 7 bases and J 6 bases; nucleotides not matched to a gene: 18. The CDR3 sequence is CASTKGAPGQGDNGYTF. The DNA of the CDR3 is TGTGCCAGCACCAAAGGGGCGCCGGGACAGGGAGACAATGGCTACACCTTC.

J is TRBJ2-5 and V is TRBV7-2; tentatively, D is TRBD2 (6 bases). V gave up 5 bases and J gave up 1 base, with 14 bases separating them. Looked up from germline, CDR1 is SGHTA and CDR2 is FQGNSA. The CDR3 contains 15 residues. The CDR3 bases are TGTGCCAGCAGCCAATGGTGGGGGGTCCAAGAGACCCAGTACTTC. Protein sequence: CASSQWWGVQETQYF.

CDR3 DNA: TGTGCCAGCAGCAATCGGCGCCTAGCGGGACTCTACGAGCAGTACTTC. This gives the protein CASSNRRLAGLYEQYF. This chain connects TRBV7-8 to TRBJ2-7, with 9 bases aligning to TRBD2. V lost 5 bases, J lost 3 bases, and 11 bases stayed unmatched. Germline assignment: CDR1 SGHVS and CDR2 FQNEAQ. There are 16 residues in the CDR3. The entire variable domain, with the rest obtained from reference TRBV7-8 and TRBJ2-7, is as follows: GAGVSQSPRYKVAKRGQDVALRCDPISGHVSLFWYQQALGQGPEFLTYFQNEAQLDKSGLPSDRFFAERPEGSVSTLKIQRTQQEDSAVYLCASSNRRLAGLYEQYFGPGTRLTVT.